This passage covers 28 T cell receptor beta chains from one sample sequenced in a study of blood T cell repertoires in COVID-19. Sequencing used immunoSEQ multiplex PCR; TCRdb keeps in-frame clones, though not all of them. The sample consists of some 290,000 clones, around 91% of them appearing once. Source material: peripheral blood. Receptors were obtained from a woman between 40 and 55 years old with COVID-19, enrolled during active disease.

The rearrangement links TRBV11-2 to TRBJ2-7; D call uncertain. The CDR3 consists of 11 residues. V lost 6 bases and J 2 bases, leaving 5 bases between the germline ends. CDR1 SGHAT and CDR2 FQNNGV come from the germline V gene. CDR3 amino acids: CASSTTYEQYF. DNA for the CDR3: TGTGCCAGCAGTACAACCTACGAGCAGTACTTC.

The CDR3 reads CASRLSGGTEAFF. In nucleotides, the CDR3 is TGTGCCAGCAGGCTGTCAGGGGGCACTGAAGCTTTCTTT. The genes are TRBV2 and TRBJ1-1, with 7 bases identical to TRBD1. V was clipped by 6 bases and J by 4 bases; unmatched bases: 5. The CDR3 has 13 amino acids. Germline V gene lookup returns CDR1 SNHLY and CDR2 FYNNEI.

The chain has TRBV18 and TRBJ2-2, with D perhaps TRBD1 (6 bases). The CDR3 is 14 amino acids. V lost 6 bases to trimming and J lost 6 bases, with 14 bases between them. From germline, CDR1 is KGHSH and CDR2 LQKENI. CDR3 region: CASSAGTSAGELFF. As DNA, the CDR3 is TGTGCCAGCTCTGCCGGGACATCGGCCGGGGAGCTGTTTTTT.

This clone was recorded once. The CDR3 DNA is TGTGCCAGCAGGCTGGCGGGCCCTCCGGCTGGGCAGTTCTTC. Amino acids: CASRLAGPPAGQFF. This rearrangement joins TRBV27 to TRBJ2-1; a weak D match, TRBD2 (5 bases). Germline V gene sequence: CDR1 MNHEY, CDR2 SMNVEV (reference sequence). CDR3 length: 14 amino acids. V lost 6 bases, J lost 12 bases, and 21 bases lay in between.

This sequence joins TRBV6-2 or TRBV6-3 and TRBJ2-1; 8 bases are shared with TRBD2. V dropped 0 bases and J dropped 9; count of bases not matched to a gene: 10. The CDR3 runs 16 residues. In germline, CDR1 is MNHEY, CDR2 SVGEGT. This CDR3 is CASSYSPGGARLEQFF. The CDR3, as DNA: TGTGCCAGCAGTTACTCTCCCGGGGGGGCCCGACTTGAGCAGTTCTTC.

V is TRBV7-2 and J is TRBJ2-1, with TRBD2 identical over 15 bases. The CDR3 is 16 residues long. Germline loops: CDR1 SGHTA, CDR2 FQGNSA. With V trimmed by 2 bases and J by 16 bases, 12 bases remained unmatched. The CDR3: CASSLYPRTSGRGLFF. DNA for the CDR3: TGTGCCAGCAGCTTATACCCCCGGACTAGCGGGAGGGGACTATTCTTC.

The chain employs TRBV5-5 and TRBJ1-2; 11 bases fit TRBD1. The length of the CDR3 is 17 residues. Germline V gene lookup returns CDR1 SGHKS and CDR2 YYEKEE (reference sequence). The trim removed 6 bases at V and 3 bases at J, leaving 13 bases unmatched. CDR3 nucleotide sequence: TGTGCCAGCATCTCTATGCCGGGACAGGGGGTCTACTATGGCTACACCTTC. Encoded protein: CASISMPGQGVYYGYTF. The complete variable domain, with remaining parts taken from reference TRBV5-5 and TRBJ1-2, reads DAGVTQSPTHLIKTRGQQVTLRCSPISGHKSVSWYQQVLGQGPQFIFQYYEKEERGRGNFPDRFSARQFPNYSSELNVNALLLGDSALYLCASISMPGQGVYYGYTFGSGTRLTVV.

This clone was counted a few times. The chain links TRBV11-3 to TRBJ2-2; D remains ambiguous. Germline loops: CDR1 SGHNT, CDR2 YENEEA. The V end was cut by 1 base, the J end by 7 bases, with 10 bases between. This CDR3 comprises 14 residues. For the CDR3, the DNA is TGTGCCAGCAGCTTAGTTGCGTTCGGCGGGGAGCTGTTTTTT. Its protein product is CASSLVAFGGELFF.

This chain links TRBV14 with TRBJ1-2, with 8 bases that match TRBD1. Per the germline V gene, CDR1 is SGHDN and CDR2 is FVKESK. The J segment lost 2 bases and the V segment lost 3 bases, leaving 5 bases of the junction unmatched. The CDR3 covers 15 residues. CDR3 in amino acids: CASSHTGGFNYGYTF. CDR3 in DNA: TGTGCCAGCAGCCATACAGGGGGATTCAACTATGGCTACACCTTC.

The chain recombines TRBV9 with TRBJ1-1; a weak D match, TRBD1 (5 bases). This CDR3 is built from 15 residues. The germline V gene has CDR1 SGDLS and CDR2 YYNGEE. V lost 0 bases to trimming and J lost 1 base, with 10 bases between them. The CDR3 DNA follows: TGTGCCAGCAGCGTAGCCCAGGGCCCGAACACTGAAGCTTTCTTT. Its protein is CASSVAQGPNTEAFF. The variable domain in full, with the rest retrieved from reference TRBV9 and TRBJ1-1, is DSGVTQTPKHLITATGQRVTLRCSPRSGDLSVYWYQQSLDQGLQFLIQYYNGEERAKGNILERFSAQQFPDLHSELNLSSLELGDSALYFCASSVAQGPNTEAFFGQGTRLTVV.

The V gene is TRBV6-2 or TRBV6-3, the J gene TRBJ1-3; D unresolved. V was trimmed by 4 bases and J by 0 bases, leaving 13 bases between them. The CDR3 totals 16 residues. Per germline, CDR1 MNHEY and CDR2 SVGEGT. The CDR3 here is CASSSNRILSGNTIYF. In nucleotides, the CDR3 is TGTGCCAGCAGTTCCAACAGAATCCTCTCTGGAAACACCATATATTTT.

This sequence joins TRBV28 and TRBJ2-1, with 9 bases aligning to TRBD2. Trimming cost V 6 bases and J 6 bases; bases outside gene matches: 24. CDR1 and CDR2 (germline): MDHEN, SYDVKM. This CDR3 is 20 amino acids long. For the CDR3, the DNA is TGTGCCAGCAGCCTTAGGGTAGCGGGGGCCACTATAATGAAGTTCAATGAGCAGTTCTTC. It codes for CASSLRVAGATIMKFNEQFF.

V gene TRBV19 combines with J gene TRBJ1-1; weak D call: TRBD1 (5 bases). The CDR3 totals 18 residues. In germline, CDR1 is LNHDA, CDR2 SQIVND (reference sequence). V lost 7 bases to trimming and J lost 0 bases, with 24 bases between them. The chain's CDR3 is CASTNIELWGDLNTEAFF. The CDR3 bases are TGTGCCAGTACTAATATAGAGTTATGGGGGGACCTGAACACTGAAGCTTTCTTT.

The V and J genes are TRBV10-3 and TRBJ1-5; 8 nucleotides agree with TRBD1. The germline V gene encodes CDR1 ENHRY and CDR2 SYGVKD. The CDR3 consists of 14 residues. The V gene end was trimmed by 6 bases and the J gene end by 2 bases; junction bases not matched to a gene: 3. CDR3 in DNA: TGTGCCATCAGATCGGGACAGGGCAATCAGCCCCAGCATTTT. It encodes CAIRSGQGNQPQHF.

The chain is built from TRBV27 and TRBJ2-5, with a possible D match to TRBD1 (6 bases). With 7 bases removed from V and 2 bases from J, the gap between germline ends came to 11 bases. Germline V gene lookup returns CDR1 MNHEY and CDR2 SMNVEV (reference sequence). This CDR3 has 13 amino acids. The CDR3 bases are TGTGCCAGCAAAAGGACAGTACAAGAGACCCAGTACTTC. Translated, it gives CASKRTVQETQYF.

The chain recombines TRBV28 with TRBJ2-3; possible D gene TRBD1, 6 bases. V shed 3 bases and J shed 4 bases, with 14 bases lying between them. This CDR3 has 15 residues. Germline V lookup: CDR1 MDHEN, CDR2 SYDVKM. The CDR3 DNA reads as TGTGCCAGCAGTTTCGATTTACAGGGCTCAGATACGCAGTATTTT. As protein: CASSFDLQGSDTQYF.

The chain uses TRBV19 and TRBJ2-3; D is ambiguous. V gave up 4 bases and J gave up 3 bases, with 5 bases separating them. Germline assignment: CDR1 LNHDA and CDR2 SQIVND (reference sequence). The CDR3 is 12 residues long. The CDR3 is CASSKRTDTQYF. CDR3 in DNA: TGTGCCAGTAGTAAGAGGACAGATACGCAGTATTTT. Together with reference TRBV19 and TRBJ2-3, the CDR3 gives the full variable domain: DGGITQSPKYLFRKEGQNVTLSCEQNLNHDAMYWYRQDPGQGLRLIYYSQIVNDFQKGDIAEGYSVSREKKESFPLTVTSAQKNPTAFYLCASSKRTDTQYFGPGTRLTVL.

This clone was detected once. This sequence joins TRBV5-8 and TRBJ1-2, with 7 bases fitting TRBD1. This CDR3 comprises 13 residues. Germline assignment: CDR1 SGHTS and CDR2 YDEGEE. V dropped 4 bases and J dropped 8; count of bases not matched to a gene: 8. The CDR3 DNA is TGTGCCAGCAGCCTTAGGACAGGAGGAGGCTACACCTTC. Translated, it gives CASSLRTGGGYTF. The full variable domain, with the rest looked up from reference TRBV5-8 and TRBJ1-2, is EAGVTQSPTHLIKTRGQQATLRCSPISGHTSVYWYQQALGLGLQFLLWYDEGEERNRGNFPPRFSGRQFPNYSSELNVNALELEDSALYLCASSLRTGGGYTFGSGTRLTVV.

The chain employs TRBV29-1 and TRBJ2-7; 8 nucleotides match TRBD2. V lost 4 bases and J lost 0; bases outside the gene matches: 5. CDR3 size: 14 residues. CDR1 is SQVTM, CDR2 ANQGSEA, per germline. The CDR3 bases are TGCAGCGTTGTTGCGGGAGGACACTCCTACGAGCAGTACTTC. It yields the protein CSVVAGGHSYEQYF.

J is TRBJ2-7 and V is TRBV30; 9 positions match TRBD2. The CDR3 totals 15 residues. Trimming removed 2 bases from V and 7 bases from J; junction bases left unmatched: 12. Germline CDR1 and CDR2: GTSNPN and SVGIG (reference sequence). Written as DNA, the CDR3 is TGTGCCTGGAGTCTCCGTGGTAGCGGGAGAGGGGAGCAGTACTTC. Translating gives CAWSLRGSGRGEQYF. Supplemented by reference TRBV30 and TRBJ2-7, the full variable domain reads SQTIHQWPATLVQPVGSPLSLECTVEGTSNPNLYWYRQAAGRGLQLLFYSVGIGQISSEVPQNLSASRPQDRQFILSSKKLLLSDSGFYLCAWSLRGSGRGEQYFGPGTRLTVT.

The chain employs TRBV10-3 and TRBJ1-6; D perhaps matches TRBD1 (6 bases). Trimming took 6 bases from V and 12 from J, leaving 27 bases between them. The CDR3 contains 17 residues. Germline V CDR1 and CDR2: ENHRY, SYGVKD. CDR3 sequence (DNA): TGTGCCATCAGACCCTCGCTCCGAGGCGGGGGGCAAGGACCCCTCCACTTT. It encodes CAIRPSLRGGGQGPLHF.

The gene calls are TRBV9 and TRBJ1-2; D is possibly TRBD1 (5 bases). The CDR3 extends over 15 amino acids. Between the trimmed V and J ends, which lost 4 bases and 4 bases, there was a span of 17 bases. Germline CDR1 and CDR2: SGDLS and YYNGEE. The CDR3 nucleotides are TGTGCCAGCAGCTCCCCCCTTGGGGCGTCCTATGGCTACACCTTC. It translates to CASSSPLGASYGYTF.

The chain is built from TRBV18 and TRBJ2-1; 9 bases are a match to TRBD1. The CDR3 length is 18 residues. Per the germline V gene, CDR1 is KGHSH and CDR2 is LQKENI. V lost 2 bases to trimming and J lost 2 bases; unmatched junction nucleotides: 10. Here the CDR3 DNA reads TGTGCCAGCTCACCAGCAGGACAGGGGAAGGGCGCCTACAATGAGCAGTTCTTC. Translating it yields CASSPAGQGKGAYNEQFF.

This clone was detected once. The CDR3 region has the DNA TGCGCCAGCAGCCGACAGGGACTAGCGCATACCTACAATGAGCAGTTCTTC. It translates to CASSRQGLAHTYNEQFF. The rearrangement links TRBV4-3 to TRBJ2-1, with 10 bases fitting TRBD2. The germline V gene has CDR1 LGHNA and CDR2 YSLEER. Unmatched junction bases numbered 8, after V lost 4 bases and J lost 2 bases. The CDR3 extends over 17 amino acids.

This rearrangement joins TRBV6-4 to TRBJ2-1, with TRBD1 matching 8 bases. The CDR3 runs 14 residues. Trimming removed 4 bases from V and 10 bases from J; junction bases left unmatched: 9. The V gene's germline CDR1 is MRHNA and CDR2 SNTAGT. This CDR3 reads CASSVGQASDEQFF. As DNA, the CDR3 is TGTGCCAGCAGTGTGGGACAGGCAAGCGACGAGCAGTTCTTC.

V gene TRBV5-4 combines with J gene TRBJ2-3; D may be TRBD2 (7 bases). V lost 0 bases and J lost 2, with 10 bases in between. The CDR3 is 15 amino acids. CDR1 SGHNT and CDR2 YYREEE come from the germline V gene (reference sequence). This CDR3 is CASSLEGGDTDTQYF. In DNA, the CDR3 is TGTGCCAGCAGCTTGGAGGGGGGGGACACAGATACGCAGTATTTT.

The CDR3, as DNA: TGTGCCAGTACGCAGGTGGGGGGAGGGAATGAGCAGTTCTTC. This sequence encodes CASTQVGGGNEQFF. The J gene is TRBJ2-1, the V gene TRBV19, with 7 bases matching TRBD2. With 7 bases clipped from V and 7 bases from J, the junction kept 10 bases outside the gene matches. The CDR3 loop spans 14 amino acids. Germline CDR1 LNHDA, CDR2 SQIVND (reference sequence).

The chain couples TRBV6-2 or TRBV6-3 to TRBJ2-3, with TRBD2 matching over 7 bases. The CDR3 is made up of 14 amino acids. Trimming cost V 4 bases and J 2 bases; bases outside gene matches: 3. Germline lookup yields CDR1 MNHEY and CDR2 SVGEGT. The CDR3 DNA sequence: TGTGCCAGCAGTTCAAGCGGGGACACAGATACGCAGTATTTT. Protein: CASSSSGDTDTQYF.